Sequencing of this T cell receptor beta chain was carried out in a study of blood T cell repertoires in COVID-19. Overall study context: Some COVID-19 samples were acute and others convalescent; all came from the United States, Italy and Spain.

Participants were aged roughly 18 to 89 years from more than 20 US areas. Recovery meant two consecutive negative NP/OP PCR tests, professional clearance, or resolved symptoms. TCRdb's table, derived via immunoSEQ multiplex PCR, lists solely in-frame clones and lacks some. Of roughly 500,000 clones in the sample, around 87% are singletons; the top ten hold over 1.5%. Looked up from germline, CDR1 is SGHRS and CDR2 is YFSETQ. Trimming left V 4 bases short and J 4 bases short, with 11 bases between. The CDR3 consists of 14 residues. The origin of this receptor is a woman aged 40 to 50 who had recovered from COVID-19. The chain has TRBV5-1 and TRBJ2-2; the D gene is possibly TRBD2 (5 bases). Sequencing used PBMCs or T cells enriched from blood (not recorded which). The chain's CDR3 is CASSPEVSTGELFF. The CDR3 coding sequence is TGCGCCAGCAGCCCGGAGGTGTCCACCGGGGAGCTGTTTTTT.